Below, 24 T cell receptor beta chains from the same sample are listed, as sequenced in a study of shared clonotypes between healthy human individuals. Sequenced by immunoSEQ multiplex PCR; TCRdb stores in-frame clones only, minus some. The sample lists about 1.1 million clones, roughly 74% occurring once. The sequenced sample was memory CD4+ T cells from PBMCs. Indicated subset: CD45RA-negative fraction. These receptor sequences come from a man between 18 and 35 years old in good health. Some clones in this sample may be carry-over from other donors' samples.

V is TRBV5-4 and J is TRBJ2-5; D unclear. Germline CDR1 is SGHNT and CDR2 is YYREEE (reference sequence). V lost 0 bases and J lost 0, with 9 bases in between. The length of the CDR3 is 15 residues. The CDR3 bases are TGTGCCAGCAGCTTGGGACTTTTAAACCAAGAGACCCAGTACTTC. It codes for CASSLGLLNQETQYF.

V and J are TRBV11-2 and TRBJ1-5; no firm D call. Germline V gene lookup returns CDR1 SGHAT and CDR2 FQNNGV. The CDR3 contains 15 residues. The germline V and J ends were trimmed by 0 bases and 6 bases, with 12 bases remaining between them. CDR3 loop: CASSLDPLGGQPQHF. The CDR3 nucleotides are TGTGCCAGCAGCTTAGATCCCCTGGGAGGTCAGCCCCAGCATTTT.

The V and J genes are TRBV7-6 and TRBJ2-7; unclear D gene. Germline V gene sequence: CDR1 SGHVS, CDR2 FNYEAQ. The CDR3 spans 11 residues. Trimming removed 5 bases at V and 4 bases at J, with 6 bases between. Here the CDR3 DNA reads TGTGCCAGCAGCGCTGCTTACGAGCAGTACTTC. Its translation is CASSAAYEQYF.

This chain connects TRBV28 to TRBJ1-1; TRBD1 matches at 7 bases. The V segment lost 6 bases and the J segment 11 bases; nucleotides outside the gene matches: 12. The CDR3 is made up of 13 amino acids. Germline V CDR1 and CDR2: MDHEN, SYDVKM. The CDR3 loop reads CASSSTGAPRAFF. For the CDR3, the DNA is TGTGCCAGCAGCTCCACAGGGGCGCCAAGGGCTTTCTTT.

The chain recombines TRBV27 with TRBJ1-6; tentative D call: TRBD1 (6 bases). V gave up 3 bases and J gave up 7 bases, with 10 bases separating them. Germline values: CDR1 MNHEY, CDR2 SMNVEV (reference sequence). This CDR3 region has 14 residues. The CDR3 DNA reads as TGTGCCAGCAGTTTGAGGCAGGGGAATTCACCCCTCCACTTT. Protein: CASSLRQGNSPLHF.

This clone was picked up many times. J is TRBJ1-1 and V is TRBV7-6, with D perhaps TRBD1 (6 bases). Trimming took 4 bases from V and 0 from J, leaving 6 bases between them. CDR1 is SGHVS, CDR2 FNYEAQ, per germline. This CDR3 has 13 amino acids. The CDR3 bases are TGTGCCAGCAGCTGGGACATGAACACTGAAGCTTTCTTT. Translating it yields CASSWDMNTEAFF.

The chain has TRBV5-1 and TRBJ1-2, with TRBD1 matching over 7 bases. CDR1 and CDR2 (germline): SGHRS, YFSETQ. The CDR3 spans 12 residues. The J segment lost 7 bases and the V segment lost 4 bases, leaving 4 bases of the junction unmatched. This CDR3 reads CASSTDRAGYTF. The CDR3 DNA reads as TGCGCCAGCAGCACAGACAGGGCTGGCTACACCTTC.

The chain recombines TRBV5-1 with TRBJ1-2; the D gene is possibly TRBD1 (5 bases). The germline gives CDR1 SGHRS, CDR2 YFSETQ. Trimming removed 4 bases from V and 8 bases from J, with 15 bases in between. This CDR3 has 13 amino acids. In nucleotides, the CDR3 is TGCGCCAGCAGCCGGGGGAGGGGTGACGGCTACACCTTC. Its protein is CASSRGRGDGYTF.

The J gene is TRBJ2-1, the V gene TRBV15; 9 bases match TRBD1. Germline loops: CDR1 LNHNV, CDR2 YYDKDF (reference sequence). The CDR3 has 15 residues. The V segment lost 4 bases and the J segment 10 bases; nucleotides outside the gene matches: 11. The DNA for the CDR3 is TGTGCCACCAGCACCGCCGCCTTACAGGGGGCCGAGCAGTTCTTC. This translates into CATSTAALQGAEQFF.

V and J are TRBV6-1 and TRBJ2-1; 8 bases match TRBD2. CDR3 length: 15 amino acids. The trim removed 6 bases at V and 7 bases at J, leaving 11 bases unmatched. CDR1 MNHNS and CDR2 SASEGT come from the germline V gene. CDR3 in DNA: TGTGCCAGCAGGGGGAGGAGCGGGAGTATGAATGAGCAGTTCTTC. Amino acids: CASRGRSGSMNEQFF.

This clone was observed many times. The chain is built from TRBV11-2 and TRBJ2-7; D call uncertain. V lost 2 bases and J 2 bases, leaving 10 bases between the germline ends. From germline, CDR1 is SGHAT and CDR2 FQNNGV. The CDR3 loop spans 14 amino acids. In DNA form, the CDR3 reads TGTGCCAGCAGCTTAACCCGTCCTACCTACGAGCAGTACTTC. Amino acids: CASSLTRPTYEQYF.

The V call is TRBV5-1, the J call TRBJ2-2; 7 bases map to TRBD1. The CDR3 totals 17 residues. The germline V gene encodes CDR1 SGHRS and CDR2 YFSETQ. The J segment lost 0 bases and the V segment lost 1 base, leaving 6 bases of the junction unmatched. The CDR3 region has the DNA TGCGCCAGCAGCTTGAGGGGGCGGAATACGAACACCGGGGAGCTGTTTTTT. Translation: CASSLRGRNTNTGELFF.

J is TRBJ1-3 and V is TRBV18; 7 bases line up with TRBD1. Losses at the gene ends were 5 bases for V and 1 base for J; bases not matched to a gene: 11. This CDR3 contains 17 residues. Germline-derived CDR1 and CDR2 are KGHSH and LQKENI. The CDR3 nucleotides are TGTGCCAGCTCAACCCCGGGACAGTGGAGTTCTGGAAACACCATATATTTT. Translating it yields CASSTPGQWSSGNTIYF.

This clone was recorded many times. This sample includes further DNA sequences coding for the same CDR3. This rearrangement joins TRBV5-4 to TRBJ1-1, with D maybe TRBD1 (5 bases). Trimming removed 4 bases from V and 1 base from J, with 8 bases in between. The germline V gene has CDR1 SGHNT and CDR2 YYREEE (reference sequence). This CDR3 has 13 amino acids. CDR3 residues: CASSRGGNTEAFF. CDR3 bases: TGTGCCAGCAGCCGCGGGGGGAACACTGAAGCTTTCTTT.

The gene calls are TRBV10-3 and TRBJ2-5; TRBD2 matches 11 bases. Germline CDR1 is ENHRY and CDR2 is SYGVKD. CDR3 length: 15 residues. J gave up 5 bases and V 10 bases, and 12 bases lay outside the gene matches. CDR3 DNA: TGTGCCACCAAGGGTACTAGCGGGAGTTCGGAGACCCAGTACTTC. It codes for CATKGTSGSSETQYF.

This clone occurred a few times. This sequence joins TRBV9 and TRBJ2-3, with D maybe TRBD2 (5 bases). Trimming left V 2 bases short and J 2 bases short, with 18 bases between. The CDR3 sequence is 17 residues long. The V gene's germline CDR1 is SGDLS and CDR2 YYNGEE. The CDR3 DNA sequence: TGTGCCAGCAGCGTCCGAGGGAGCGGACTCCACACAGATACGCAGTATTTT. Its translation is CASSVRGSGLHTDTQYF.

This chain joins TRBV5-1 and TRBJ1-4, with a possible D match to TRBD1 (6 bases). CDR3 length: 16 amino acids. Trimming shortened V by 4 bases and J by 5 bases, and 18 bases separated the two germline ends. Germline CDR1 and CDR2: SGHRS and YFSETQ. CDR3 coding DNA: TGCGCCAGCAGCGGTCGGTTAGGGGGGGAAAATGAAAAACTGTTTTTT. Its translation is CASSGRLGGENEKLFF.

This chain links TRBV5-4 with TRBJ2-3, with no clear D. V was cut by 0 bases and J by 7 bases, with 9 bases left in between. Germline V gene lookup returns CDR1 SGHNT and CDR2 YYREEE (reference sequence). The CDR3 consists of 13 residues. The CDR3 nucleotides read TGTGCCAGCAGCTTGGACCGTCTATATACGCAGTATTTT. It codes for CASSLDRLYTQYF.

This clone was observed once. The chain links TRBV6-1 to TRBJ2-3; TRBD2 might be the D (6 bases). There are 16 residues in the CDR3. Germline values: CDR1 MNHNS, CDR2 SASEGT. The V end lost 4 bases, the J end lost 4 bases, and 18 bases lay between the germline ends. The CDR3: CASSVMGRGMADTQYF. For the CDR3, the DNA is TGTGCCAGCAGTGTGATGGGGCGCGGGATGGCAGATACGCAGTATTTT.

The chain has TRBV30 and TRBJ2-1; TRBD2 might be the D (5 bases). CDR1 is GTSNPN, CDR2 SVGIG, per germline (reference sequence). The CDR3 totals 14 residues. V lost 4 bases and J 3 bases, leaving 13 bases between the germline ends. The CDR3 here is CAWNRGSDYNEQFF. The DNA for the CDR3 is TGTGCCTGGAATCGTGGGAGCGACTACAATGAGCAGTTCTTC.

This chain links TRBV28 with TRBJ1-1; weak D call: TRBD1 (5 bases). The CDR3 totals 13 residues. The germline gives CDR1 MDHEN, CDR2 SYDVKM. V lost 5 bases to trimming and J lost 10 bases, with 17 bases between them. CDR3 sequence: CASSPVGPGGAFF. As DNA, the CDR3 is TGTGCCAGCAGTCCCGTGGGCCCGGGGGGAGCTTTCTTT.

The chain has TRBV6-1 and TRBJ2-7; no definite D call. V was shortened by 2 bases and J by 6 bases, with 8 bases between the two germline ends. The CDR3 has 12 residues. From germline, CDR1 is MNHNS and CDR2 SASEGT. The CDR3 spells CASSEPRVEQYF. The CDR3 region has the DNA TGTGCCAGCAGTGAACCCAGAGTCGAGCAGTACTTC.

The V and J genes are TRBV5-4 and TRBJ1-2; D call uncertain. Trimming shortened V by 3 bases and J by 2 bases, and 8 bases separated the two germline ends. The CDR3 loop spans 13 amino acids. Germline V gives CDR1 SGHNT, CDR2 YYREEE (reference sequence). The CDR3 sequence is CASSSFANYGYTF. The DNA of the CDR3 is TGTGCCAGCAGCTCCTTTGCGAACTATGGCTACACCTTC.

On this clone: The same CDR3 also results from other DNA sequences found in this sample. The V gene is TRBV29-1, the J gene TRBJ2-5; D unclear. Germline lookup yields CDR1 SQVTM and CDR2 ANQGSEA. V was cut by 4 bases and J by 1 base, with 1 base left in between. The CDR3 covers 10 residues. CDR3 coding DNA: TGCAGCGTTGCCCAAGAGACCCAGTACTTC. This translates into CSVAQETQYF.